A selection of T cell receptor beta chains follows, all from one sample in a study of cytomegalovirus exposure and HLA in healthy donors. The method was immunoSEQ multiplex PCR; TCRdb's version includes in-frame clones alone and lacks a portion of them. The table lists roughly 110,000 clones, around 71% of them singletons. The sample was PBMCs. The receptors originated from a boy younger than 18 in good health and CMV-seronegative. Both conserved end residues are part of each CDR3. The D gene is left open where the match is weak. A clone size is listed for some rows: how often the clone was seen (once, few, many), or a class if it is expanded.

>TRBJ1-4|NA|TRBV28|few
CASSLYGTTNEKLFF
TGTGCCAGCAGTTTATACGGGACAACTAATGAAAAACTGTTTTTT
>TRBJ2-4|NA|TRBV6-5|NA
CASSTQGRAKNIQYF
TGTGCCAGCAGTACCCAAGGGAGGGCCAAAAACATTCAGTACTTC
>TRBJ1-1|NA|TRBV28|NA
CASSLSTRGTEAFF
TGTGCCAGCAGTTTATCAACCCGAGGGACTGAAGCTTTCTTT
>TRBJ1-5|NA|TRBV6-1|few
CASSDGDQPQHF
TGTGCCAGCAGTGACGGGGATCAGCCCCAGCATTTT
>TRBJ2-7|NA|TRBV19|once
CASSMGGVGSYEQYF
TGTGCCAGTAGTATGGGGGGAGTGGGCTCCTACGAGCAGTACTTC
>TRBJ2-2|TRBD1|TRBV2|NA
CASRAVPRGSGELFF
TGTGCCAGCAGGGCGGTCCCCAGGGGGTCCGGGGAGCTGTTTTTT
>TRBJ1-2|TRBD1|TRBV7-2|NA
CASSFTGGFGGYTF
TGTGCCAGCAGCTTCACAGGGGGCTTCGGGGGCTACACCTTC
>TRBJ2-7|TRBD1|TRBV10-2|NA
CASRAGQGVYEQYF
TGCGCCAGCAGGGCGGGACAGGGGGTCTACGAGCAGTACTTC
>TRBJ1-1|TRBD1|TRBV13|NA
CASSRGGRAFF
TGTGCCAGCAGCAGAGGGGGCCGGGCTTTCTTT
>TRBJ1-1|NA|TRBV9|NA
CASSVVVRAEAFF
TGTGCCAGCAGCGTAGTGGTTAGAGCTGAAGCTTTCTTT
>TRBJ1-4|NA|TRBV10-3|NA
CAISEAASEKLFF
TGTGCCATCAGTGAGGCGGCCAGCGAAAAACTGTTTTTT
>TRBJ2-1|NA|TRBV7-3|NA
CASRPRGSSSYNEQFF
TGTGCCAGCAGACCACGGGGTAGTAGCTCCTACAATGAGCAGTTCTTC
>TRBJ2-1|TRBD2|TRBV4-3|once
CASSQEPTSGVSSYNEQFF
TGCGCCAGCAGCCAGGAGCCTACTAGCGGGGTCAGCTCCTACAATGAGCAGTTCTTC
>TRBJ1-5|NA|TRBV5-4|NA
CASSFRDQPQHF
TGTGCCAGCAGCTTCCGGGATCAGCCCCAGCATTTT
>TRBJ1-4|TRBD1|TRBV30|NA
CAWSGDRPREKLFF
TGTGCCTGGAGTGGGGACAGGCCTAGGGAAAAACTGTTTTTT